This TCR beta chain emerged from a study of T cell responses to AZD1222 COVID-19 vaccine. This CDR3 is built from 15 residues. The V and J ends lost 3 bases and 2 bases respectively, with 16 bases between them. Germline V gene data show CDR1 as SQVTM and CDR2 as ANQGSEA. General study points: Across the whole spike, CD4 TCRs peaked at regions 160-218 and 743-854. Among the donors, most were white British and more were female, and clonal diversity was possibly underestimated.

Method: immunoSEQ multiplex PCR; TCRdb's copy keeps in-frame clones and lacks some. The profile shows roughly 120,000 clones, around 90% of them singletons. Comment on this clone: The antigen is unknown.

The source material was peripheral blood, sampled 28 days after the second AZD1222 dose. The chain combines TRBV29-1 with TRBJ1-1; TRBD1 might be the D (6 bases). The sequence derives from an adult who received the AZD1222 COVID-19 vaccine. CDR3 sequence (DNA): TGCAGCGTTGATATGAGGGGCAGGGGTAACACTGAAGCTTTCTTT. Translating gives CSVDMRGRGNTEAFF.